A selection of T cell receptor beta chains follows, all from one sample in a study of beta chain features in type 1 diabetes. The protocol was immunoSEQ multiplex PCR, while the TCRdb copy is restricted to in-frame clones and leaves out a portion. The sample lists roughly 700,000 clones; roughly an eighth were seen once. The sample was naive CD4+ T cells from blood. The receptors stem from a man younger than 30 with type 1 diabetes. Both conserved end residues are part of each CDR3. D genes are given only for firm matches. For some rows the clone size is stated as once, few or many, or as a class when expanded; others skip it.

cdr3_nt cdr3_aa clone_size j_call cdr3_length d_call v_call
TGCGCCAGCAGCTCGATCCCCCCCTACGAGCAGTACTTC CASSSIPPYEQYF - TRBJ2-7 13 - TRBV5-1
TGTGCCTCGGAAAACGGTAATGGCTACACCTTC CASENGNGYTF - TRBJ1-2 11 - TRBV30
TGCGCCAGCAGTCGATACGTTCGGGGGAGTAGGCCGAATCAGCCCCAGCATTTT CASSRYVRGSRPNQPQHF - TRBJ1-5 18 - TRBV23-1
TGTGCCAGCAGCTCCTCGGACCAGGGGCCCCTAGGGGGCTACACCTTC CASSSSDQGPLGGYTF - TRBJ1-2 16 - TRBV7-9
TGTGCCAGCAGCCCTGGGACTAGCGGGGGCGTTCCCGCGCAGTATTTT CASSPGTSGGVPAQYF - TRBJ2-3 16 TRBD2 TRBV7-9
TGTGCCAGCAGCTCGACGCCCTTGGGGAATTCACCCCTCCACTTT CASSSTPLGNSPLHF few TRBJ1-6 15 - TRBV5-6
TGTGCCAGTAGTGTTACAGGGGGCCTCCCCTACAATGAGCAGTTCTTC CASSVTGGLPYNEQFF - TRBJ2-1 16 TRBD1 TRBV19
TGCGCCAGCAGCTTGGGTCAAGATGCTAGCGAGCAGTACTTC CASSLGQDASEQYF - TRBJ2-7 14 - TRBV5-1
TGTGCCTGGACTAGTCCCGGACAGGGTCTTAACTATGGCTACACCTTC CAWTSPGQGLNYGYTF few TRBJ1-2 16 TRBD1 TRBV30
TGTGCCTGGGTCGGTCGTGGGCAGGGATCCACAGATACGCAGTATTTT CAWVGRGQGSTDTQYF few TRBJ2-3 16 - TRBV30
TGTGCCAGCAGCTTCCGAGCAGGGAACACAGATACGCAGTATTTT CASSFRAGNTDTQYF few TRBJ2-3 15 - TRBV7-3
TGCGCCAGCAGCTTAATCGAGGCCCAAGAGACCCAGTACTTC CASSLIEAQETQYF - TRBJ2-5 14 - TRBV5-1
TGCGCCAGCAGCCGGGCTAGCGGTTTCCTCACAGATACGCAGTATTTT CASSRASGFLTDTQYF - TRBJ2-3 16 TRBD2 TRBV4-1
TGTGCCAGCAGCTTGGCCGGCAGGACCTTAACCTATGGCTACACCTTC CASSLAGRTLTYGYTF - TRBJ1-2 16 - TRBV5-6
TGCGCCAGCAGTGAGTCCAAGGGTACCTATGGCTACACCTTC CASSESKGTYGYTF few TRBJ1-2 14 - TRBV10-2
TGTGCCAGCAGCCCTGGGACTAGCGGGGGCCTTGGGGCCTACAATGAGCAGTTCTTC CASSPGTSGGLGAYNEQFF - TRBJ2-1 19 TRBD2 TRBV5-4
TGTGCCAGCAGAGCGACCGCGAACACCGGGGAGCTGTTTTTT CASRATANTGELFF few TRBJ2-2 14 - TRBV11-2
TGTGCCAGCAGCTTAATTGTCCGACTGCCCGACTACAATGAGCAGTTCTTC CASSLIVRLPDYNEQFF - TRBJ2-1 17 - TRBV7-9
TGTGCCAGCAGCCCCCAGGGGGGGCGATTAGACGAGCAGTACTTC CASSPQGGRLDEQYF few TRBJ2-7 15 - TRBV14
TGTGCCAGCAGCACCACCGGGACGGCTTTCGGCTACACCTTC CASSTTGTAFGYTF few TRBJ1-2 14 - TRBV5-6
TGTGCCAGCAGCCTCCGACAGGGTTGGTCCTACGAGCAGTACTTC CASSLRQGWSYEQYF many TRBJ2-7 15 TRBD1 TRBV13
TGTGCCAGCAGCTTAGCCGCGGCTGGGGTAGGGGAAAAACTGTTTTTT CASSLAAAGVGEKLFF - TRBJ1-4 16 - TRBV7-2
TGTGCCAGCAGTTTATGGACCGGGGCACCGAACTATGGCTACACCTTC CASSLWTGAPNYGYTF - TRBJ1-2 16 - TRBV28
TGTGCCAGCAGCTTTAGCCGGGGGAGTCACAATGAGCAGTTCTTC CASSFSRGSHNEQFF few TRBJ2-1 15 - TRBV7-2
TGTGCCAGCAGCCTTGAATACAATGAGCAGTTCTTC CASSLEYNEQFF few TRBJ2-1 12 - TRBV11-3
TGTGCCTGGAAGGATACAGTGAACACTGAAGCTTTCTTT CAWKDTVNTEAFF - TRBJ1-1 13 - TRBV30
TGCGCCAGCAGCCTATTGACAGCTTCCTACAATGAGCAGTTCTTC CASSLLTASYNEQFF few TRBJ2-1 15 - TRBV4-1
TGTGCCAGCTCACCACCGATCCACGATCCTGGCACAGATACGCAGTATTTT CASSPPIHDPGTDTQYF few TRBJ2-3 17 - TRBV18
TGTGCCAGCTCACCGGGGACAGGGACTAACTATGGCTACACCTTC CASSPGTGTNYGYTF few TRBJ1-2 15 TRBD1 TRBV18
TGTGCCAGCAGCCAAGAGCTAGCCCAAGAGACCCAGTACTTC CASSQELAQETQYF - TRBJ2-5 14 - TRBV4-2
TGTGCCTGGAGTGGGACTGGGGCCAACGTCCTGACTTTC CAWSGTGANVLTF many TRBJ2-6 13 - TRBV30
TGTGCCAGCAGCCCCCCGGGGGATACGCAGTATTTT CASSPPGDTQYF few TRBJ2-3 12 - TRBV7-6
TGTGCCAGCACCCGACTAGCGTCATCGGAGCAGTTCTTC CASTRLASSEQFF - TRBJ2-1 13 TRBD2 TRBV6-6
TGTGCCAGCAAACCGGGACTAGCAAACACCGGGGAGCTGTTTTTT CASKPGLANTGELFF once TRBJ2-2 15 TRBD2 TRBV6-5
TGCGCCAGCAGCCCCCCAGGACAGGGAAGTCAGCCCCAGCATTTT CASSPPGQGSQPQHF - TRBJ1-5 15 TRBD1 TRBV4-1
TGTGCCAGCAATGGGGTAGCCGGCACCGGGGAGCTGTTTTTT CASNGVAGTGELFF few TRBJ2-2 14 - TRBV6-5
TGTGCCAGCCTGGGACAGAACACCGGGGAGCTGTTTTTT CASLGQNTGELFF - TRBJ2-2 13 - TRBV19
TGTGCCAGCATCGGACTAGCGGGGGGTCATGAGCAGTTCTTC CASIGLAGGHEQFF few TRBJ2-1 14 TRBD2 TRBV6-1
TGTGCCTGTAGCAAGGGGACAGGGGAAGGTCAGCCCCAGCATTTT CACSKGTGEGQPQHF - TRBJ1-5 15 TRBD1 TRBV30
TGTGCCAGCAGCATGACAGGGGAGCAGTACTTC CASSMTGEQYF few TRBJ2-7 11 TRBD1 TRBV7-6
TGTGCCTGGAGGGCAGAGGGCTACGAGCAGTACTTC CAWRAEGYEQYF few TRBJ2-7 12 - TRBV30
TGCAGCGTTGAGGTACAGGCTACTAACTATGGCTACACCTTC CSVEVQATNYGYTF - TRBJ1-2 14 - TRBV29-1
TGTGCCAGCGTCGGACAGGCATATGGCTACACCTTC CASVGQAYGYTF - TRBJ1-2 12 TRBD1 TRBV25-1
TGTGCCAGCAGCCCCCGGGGGTCGGGCGGGGAGCTGTTTTTT CASSPRGSGGELFF few TRBJ2-2 14 - TRBV9
TGCGCCAGCAGCTTGGCCCTCTCCGGTACCTACGAGCAGTACTTC CASSLALSGTYEQYF - TRBJ2-7 15 - TRBV5-1
TGTGCCAGCAGCTTAATAACGCAGGGGGTATATTCACCCCTCCACTTT CASSLITQGVYSPLHF - TRBJ1-6 16 TRBD1 TRBV13
TGTGCCAGCTCCCGACAGGACTCCCCCTCGCAGTATTTT CASSRQDSPSQYF few TRBJ2-3 13 - TRBV18
TGTGCCTGGAGTCCCGGGAATCAAGAGACCCAGTACTTC CAWSPGNQETQYF many TRBJ2-5 13 - TRBV30
TGTGCCAGCAGCCGACAGGGGGCGCCTATCTACGAGCAGTACTTC CASSRQGAPIYEQYF - TRBJ2-7 15 TRBD1 TRBV27